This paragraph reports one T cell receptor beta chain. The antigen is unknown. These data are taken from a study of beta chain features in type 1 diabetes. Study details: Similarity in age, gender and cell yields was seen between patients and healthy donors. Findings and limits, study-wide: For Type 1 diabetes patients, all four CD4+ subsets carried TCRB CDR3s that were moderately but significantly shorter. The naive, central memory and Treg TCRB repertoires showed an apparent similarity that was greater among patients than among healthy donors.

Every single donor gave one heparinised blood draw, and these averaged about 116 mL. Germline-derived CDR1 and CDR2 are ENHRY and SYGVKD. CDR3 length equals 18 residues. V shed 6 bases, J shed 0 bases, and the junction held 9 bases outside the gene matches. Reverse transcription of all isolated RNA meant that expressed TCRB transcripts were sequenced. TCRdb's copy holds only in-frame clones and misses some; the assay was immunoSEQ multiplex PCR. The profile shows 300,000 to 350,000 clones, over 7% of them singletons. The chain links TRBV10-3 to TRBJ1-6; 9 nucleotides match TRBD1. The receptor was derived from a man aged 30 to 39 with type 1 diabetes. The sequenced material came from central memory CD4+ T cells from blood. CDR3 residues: CAIRDGQGKSSYNSPLHF. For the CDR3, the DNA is TGTGCCATCAGAGACGGACAGGGGAAGAGCTCCTATAATTCACCCCTCCACTTT.